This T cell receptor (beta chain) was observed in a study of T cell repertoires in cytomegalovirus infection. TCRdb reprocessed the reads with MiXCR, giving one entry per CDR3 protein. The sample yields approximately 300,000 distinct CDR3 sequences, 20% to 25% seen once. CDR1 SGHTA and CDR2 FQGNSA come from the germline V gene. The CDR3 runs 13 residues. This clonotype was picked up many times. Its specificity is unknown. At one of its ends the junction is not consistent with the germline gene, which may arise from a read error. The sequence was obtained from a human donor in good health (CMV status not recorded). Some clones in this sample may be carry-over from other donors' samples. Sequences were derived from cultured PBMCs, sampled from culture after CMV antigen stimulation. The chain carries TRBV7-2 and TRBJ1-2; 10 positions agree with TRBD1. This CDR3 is CASSPQTPGTGAF. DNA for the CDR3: TGTGCCAGCAGCCCTCAGACGCCCGGGACAGGGGCCTTC.